This T cell receptor beta chain was sequenced in a study of human T cells and chemical hapten exposure. Study-level information: DPC at 0.01% went onto the upper back in patch tests, read at 6 days.

CDR1 MNHEY and CDR2 SVGAGI come from the germline V gene. The CDR3 runs to 14 residues. V was shortened by 6 bases and J by 4 bases, with 15 bases between the two germline ends. Time point of the sample: pre-sensitization, week 0. Treatment here: therapeutic diphenylcyclopropenone sensitization with weekly scalp DPC. Single cDNA molecules in the library carried unique molecular identifiers attached during preparation. In the original workflow: A per-sample median of roughly 100,000 TCRs was observed, with a range of roughly 20,000 to 690,600. TCRdb itself ran the RACE reads through MiXCR, one entry per CDR3 protein. The V and J calls reflect TCRdb's pipeline rather than the authors' work. The repertoire includes 60,000 to 70,000 distinct CDR3 sequences, over 9.5% of them detected once, and 5% to 5.5% sits in the top ten.

The origin of this receptor is a woman in her 50s with alopecia areata. Some clones in this sample may be carry-over from other donors' samples. J is TRBJ2-5 and V is TRBV6-5; D assignment may be TRBD1 or TRBD2 (6 bases each). Sequencing was performed on whole blood, taken in connection with sensitization to the hapten diphenylcyclopropenone (DPC). Written as DNA, the CDR3 is TGTGCCAGCAGCCGCGGGACAATCCGAGAGACCCAGTACTTC. It specifies CASSRGTIRETQYF.